Presented here are 24 T cell receptor beta chains from one specimen sequenced in a study of identical twins (TCRdb year 2016). Libraries were constructed by 5' RACE. These reads were obtained on an Illumina HiSeq 2000. TCRdb reprocessed the public reads (quality trimming at Q25 with fastp, clone calling with MiXCR) and kept in-frame beta chains. Here each entry gathers all rows of one CDR3 protein and keeps the most common genes and DNA. The sample table contains 250,000 to 350,000 distinct CDR3 sequences; only one count was recorded for approximately 8.5% of them. The top ten clones comprise roughly 2.1% of the sample. The data also belong to a second study, concerning yellow fever vaccine responses in identical twins.

Sample: memory (CD45RO+) T cells sorted from blood. The cell subset or site label of this sample denotes: CD45RO+ enriched T cells. The receptors here all came from a young woman in good health.

The rearrangement joins TRBV18 to TRBJ2-3, with D tentatively TRBD1 or TRBD2 (5 bases each). V lost 0 bases and J lost 8, with 12 bases in between. Germline V CDR1 and CDR2: KGHSH, LQKENI. This CDR3 contains 14 residues. DNA for the CDR3: TGTGCCAGCTCACCACCGAGTGCGAGGGGTACGCAGTATTTT. Protein sequence: CASSPPSARGTQYF.

This clonotype was recorded at least ten times. This rearrangement joins TRBV12-3 or TRBV12-4 to TRBJ2-3; 13 bases fit TRBD2. The CDR3 sequence is 16 residues long. V gave up 5 bases and J gave up 2 bases; unmatched junction bases: 4. CDR3 DNA: TGTGCCAGCAGTCCCGGGACTAGCGGGGCCACAGATACGCAGTATTTT. Its translation: CASSPGTSGATDTQYF.

This clonotype was seen repeatedly, ten times or more. The genes are TRBV5-5 and TRBJ1-1; D perhaps matches TRBD1 (5 bases). Germline CDR1 SGHKS, CDR2 YYEKEE (reference sequence). This CDR3 comprises 14 residues. V lost 0 bases to trimming and J lost 1 base, with 7 bases between them. CDR3 sequence (DNA): TGTGCCAGCAGCTTGGTCACAGGGAACACTGAAGCTTTCTTT. It specifies CASSLVTGNTEAFF. The full variable domain, its missing parts supplied by reference TRBV5-5 and TRBJ1-1, is DAGVTQSPTHLIKTRGQQVTLRCSPISGHKSVSWYQQVLGQGPQFIFQYYEKEERGRGNFPDRFSARQFPNYSSELNVNALLLGDSALYLCASSLVTGNTEAFFGQGTRLTVV.

The chain has TRBV19 and TRBJ2-2; D tentatively reads TRBD1 or TRBD2 (5 bases each). This CDR3 spans 15 amino acids. CDR1 LNHDA and CDR2 SQIVND come from the germline V gene (reference sequence). V was shortened by 4 bases and J by 5 bases, with 14 bases between the two germline ends. In nucleotides, the CDR3 is TGTGCCAGTAGTAGACAGACCTCGGGGACCGGGGAGCTGTTTTTT. Its translation: CASSRQTSGTGELFF.

This clonotype was counted a few times. The chain uses TRBV29-1 and TRBJ1-4, with TRBD1 as a possible D gene (5 bases). The V gene's germline CDR1 is SQVTM and CDR2 ANQGSEA. V was trimmed by 7 bases and J by 5 bases, leaving 14 bases between them. The CDR3 extends over 13 amino acids. The CDR3 nucleotides are TGCAGCGCTGTGTGGTGGGGGAATGAAAAACTGTTTTTT. Its translation: CSAVWWGNEKLFF.

This clonotype was detected a few times. The J gene is TRBJ2-5, the V gene TRBV7-2, with D perhaps being TRBD1 or TRBD2 (5 bases each). The CDR3 extends over 15 amino acids. Trimming took off 5 bases at V and 3 bases at J, with 16 bases between the two ends. Germline V CDR1 and CDR2: SGHTA, FQGNSA. In DNA, the CDR3 is TGTGCCAGCAGCATCGCTGGGACGGCCAAAGAGACCCAGTACTTC. This translates into CASSIAGTAKETQYF.

The J gene is TRBJ2-7, the V gene TRBV29-1; D not resolved. The CDR3 spans 12 residues. Per germline, CDR1 SQVTM and CDR2 ANQGSEA. The germline V and J ends were trimmed by 3 bases and 2 bases, with 8 bases remaining between them. CDR3 amino acids: CSVDYGAYEQYF. The CDR3 DNA is TGCAGCGTTGACTACGGAGCCTACGAGCAGTACTTC.

This clonotype was detected only a few times. This rearrangement joins TRBV18 to TRBJ1-1, with 8 bases fitting TRBD1. CDR1 is KGHSH and CDR2 is LQKENI in the germline V gene. CDR3 size: 14 residues. V was pared by 5 bases and J by 3 bases, with 5 bases of the junction left unmatched. CDR3 DNA sequence: TGTGCCAGCTCATCAGGGGGCACGGACACTGAAGCTTTCTTT. Amino acid sequence: CASSSGGTDTEAFF. The complete variable domain, with remaining parts taken from reference TRBV18 and TRBJ1-1, reads NAGVMQNPRHLVRRRGQEARLRCSPMKGHSHVYWYRQLPEEGLKFMVYLQKENIIDESGMPKERFSAEFPKEGPSILRIQQVVRGDSAAYFCASSSGGTDTEAFFGQGTRLTVV.

The V gene is TRBV6-1, the J gene TRBJ2-7; perhaps TRBD1 as D (6 bases). Germline CDR1 MNHNS, CDR2 SASEGT. V lost 6 bases and J lost 7, with 22 bases in between. The CDR3 is 15 amino acids. The CDR3 reads CASRPPGTPRREQYF. Written as DNA, the CDR3 is TGTGCCAGCAGACCCCCCGGGACACCTAGGAGGGAGCAGTACTTC.

This clonotype was picked up many times. The V gene is TRBV20-1, the J gene TRBJ2-5; 8 nucleotides agree with TRBD2. Germline CDR1 and CDR2: DFQATT and SNEGSKA (reference sequence). The CDR3 length is 15 residues. The J segment lost 5 bases and the V segment lost 4 bases, leaving 12 bases of the junction unmatched. CDR3 residues: CSANPGTSAQETQYF. The CDR3 DNA sequence: TGCAGTGCTAACCCCGGGACTAGTGCCCAGGAGACCCAGTACTTC.

V gene TRBV6-1 combines with J gene TRBJ2-4; TRBD1 or TRBD2 may be the D gene (7 bases each). From germline, CDR1 is MNHNS and CDR2 SASEGT. This CDR3 comprises 19 residues. Trimming took off 2 bases at V and 3 bases at J, with 23 bases between the two ends. The CDR3 DNA reads as TGTGCCAGCAGTGAAAGGCGCCGGGGAGGGGGCGCTGGCAAAAACATTCAGTACTTC. Translated, it gives CASSERRRGGGAGKNIQYF.

This clonotype was picked up a small number of times. This chain links TRBV4-2 with TRBJ1-6, with 7 positions matching TRBD1. Germline V gene lookup returns CDR1 LGHNA and CDR2 YNFKEQ. J was trimmed by 5 bases and V by 0 bases; bases with no gene match: 4. The CDR3 contains 16 residues. CDR3 DNA: TGTGCCAGCAGCCAAGAAGGGGGACAGAATAATTCACCCCTCCACTTT. Its translation: CASSQEGGQNNSPLHF.

There are a few counts of this clonotype. The chain combines TRBV7-9 with TRBJ2-7; 8 bases agree with TRBD2. The trim removed 4 bases at V and 6 bases at J, leaving 11 bases unmatched. CDR3 length equals 15 residues. Germline V gives CDR1 SEHNR, CDR2 FQNEAQ (reference sequence). The CDR3 loop reads CASSSSGAGDFEQYF. The CDR3 DNA sequence: TGTGCCAGCAGCTCTAGTGGAGCGGGAGATTTCGAGCAGTACTTC.

The chain is built from TRBV18 and TRBJ2-3; 9 bases are shared with TRBD2. The V gene end was trimmed by 6 bases and the J gene end by 2 bases; junction bases not matched to a gene: 12. Per the germline V gene, CDR1 is KGHSH and CDR2 is LQKENI. The CDR3 length is 17 residues. The CDR3 sequence: CASSPIAGATSTDTQYF. CDR3 nucleotides: TGTGCCAGCTCGCCCATAGCGGGGGCCACTTCCACAGATACGCAGTATTTT.

In this sample, this clonotype turned up many times. The rearrangement links TRBV28 to TRBJ2-1; tentative D call: TRBD1 (6 bases). V was trimmed by 10 bases and J by 4 bases, leaving 20 bases between them. The CDR3 is made up of 15 amino acids. The germline V gene encodes CDR1 MDHEN and CDR2 SYDVKM. CDR3 amino acids: CATEPAGTQYNEQFF. Here the CDR3 DNA reads TGTGCCACCGAACCGGCCGGGACACAATACAATGAGCAGTTCTTC.

The chain carries TRBV18 and TRBJ1-1; TRBD1 is a possible D gene (5 bases). The germline gives CDR1 KGHSH, CDR2 LQKENI. V lost 0 bases, J lost 4 bases, and 15 bases lay in between. This CDR3 has 16 residues. CDR3 region: CASSPPGTTGATEAFF. The CDR3 DNA is TGTGCCAGCTCACCACCCGGGACCACTGGAGCCACTGAAGCTTTCTTT.

The chain is built from TRBV29-1 and TRBJ2-6; TRBD2 might be the D (6 bases). V lost 4 bases and J 2 bases, leaving 9 bases between the germline ends. The CDR3 consists of 14 residues. CDR1 and CDR2 from the germline V gene are SQVTM and ANQGSEA. The CDR3 region has the DNA TGCAGCGTTGTCGGGGAGGCTGGGGCCAACGTCCTGACTTTC. Its translation is CSVVGEAGANVLTF.

This sequence joins TRBV24-1 and TRBJ2-5, with D perhaps matching TRBD1 (6 bases). Germline V gene sequence: CDR1 KGHDR, CDR2 SFDVKD. The CDR3 loop spans 12 amino acids. The V gene lost 6 bases and the J gene lost 4 bases, with 8 bases spanning the gap. CDR3 nucleotides: TGTGCCACCAGTCCAGGGGCAGAGACCCAGTACTTC. Translated, it gives CATSPGAETQYF.

The genes are TRBV6-1 and TRBJ2-2; D is possibly TRBD1 or TRBD2 (5 bases each). The CDR3 is 15 residues long. With 10 bases removed from V and 1 base from J, the gap between germline ends came to 16 bases. Germline V gene lookup returns CDR1 MNHNS and CDR2 SASEGT. The CDR3 sequence: CAIGTRDLNTGELFF. The DNA for the CDR3 is TGTGCCATTGGTACGAGGGACCTGAACACCGGGGAGCTGTTTTTT.

This clonotype was counted only a few times. The chain has TRBV12-3 or TRBV12-4 and TRBJ2-7, with TRBD1 matching over 7 bases. The CDR3 spans 13 residues. Trimming cost V 5 bases and J 10 bases; bases outside gene matches: 11. The CDR3 DNA reads as TGTGCCAGCAGTCCGGACAGGATTTCCACCCAGTACTTC. Translation: CASSPDRISTQYF.

This clonotype was counted a few times. The CDR3 sequence is CASSQAGLAGLGETQYF. CDR3 in DNA: TGTGCCAGCAGCCAAGCCGGACTAGCGGGATTAGGGGAGACCCAGTACTTC. The chain recombines TRBV3-1 with TRBJ2-5; 12 bases fit TRBD2. The CDR3 contains 17 residues. Trimming removed 1 base from V and 5 bases from J; junction bases left unmatched: 8. Germline V gene sequence: CDR1 LGHDT, CDR2 YNNKEL (reference sequence).

The table lists this clonotype with many counts. This chain links TRBV28 with TRBJ1-6, with TRBD1 matching over 7 bases. J gave up 8 bases and V 10 bases, and 5 bases lay outside the gene matches. The CDR3 has 12 residues. Germline V lookup: CDR1 MDHEN, CDR2 SYDVKM. Written as DNA, the CDR3 is TGTGCCATCAGGGGGAATTATTCACCCCTCCACTTT. Its translation: CAIRGNYSPLHF.

The rearrangement links TRBV11-3 to TRBJ2-7, with D perhaps TRBD2 (5 bases). This CDR3 is 16 amino acids long. Germline V CDR1 and CDR2: SGHNT, YENEEA. V gave up 5 bases and J gave up 0 bases, with 17 bases separating them. CDR3 sequence: CASSPTLTGNSYEQYF. The DNA for the CDR3 is TGTGCCAGCAGCCCAACTCTAACCGGGAACTCCTACGAGCAGTACTTC.

This clonotype was detected ten times or more. The V call is TRBV7-6, the J call TRBJ2-5, with a tentative D call TRBD2 (5 bases). Germline values: CDR1 SGHVS, CDR2 FNYEAQ. This CDR3 contains 13 residues. V shed 5 bases and J shed 3 bases, with 10 bases lying between them. The DNA of the CDR3 is TGTGCCAGCAGCAGGACTTTTAAAGAGACCCAGTACTTC. Translated: CASSRTFKETQYF.